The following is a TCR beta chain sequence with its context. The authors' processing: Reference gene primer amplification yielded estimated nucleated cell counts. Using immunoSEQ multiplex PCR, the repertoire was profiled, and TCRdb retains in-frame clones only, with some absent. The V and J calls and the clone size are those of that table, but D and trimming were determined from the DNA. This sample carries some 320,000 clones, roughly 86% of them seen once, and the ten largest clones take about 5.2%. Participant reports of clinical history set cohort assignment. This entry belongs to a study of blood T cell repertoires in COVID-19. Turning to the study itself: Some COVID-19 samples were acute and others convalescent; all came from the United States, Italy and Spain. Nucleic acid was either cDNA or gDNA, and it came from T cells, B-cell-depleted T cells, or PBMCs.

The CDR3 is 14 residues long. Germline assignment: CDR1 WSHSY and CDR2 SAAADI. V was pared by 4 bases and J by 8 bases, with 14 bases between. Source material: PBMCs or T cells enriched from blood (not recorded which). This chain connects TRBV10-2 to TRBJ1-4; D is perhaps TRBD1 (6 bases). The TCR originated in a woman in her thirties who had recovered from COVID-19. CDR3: CASSAGGAGEKLFF. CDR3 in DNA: TGCGCCAGCAGTGCGGGGGGCGCAGGGGAAAAACTGTTTTTT.